These 21 T cell receptor beta chains came from one sample sequenced in a study of cytotoxic CD8 clonotypes in ibrutinib-treated CLL. TCRdb's table, derived via immunoSEQ multiplex PCR, lists solely in-frame clones and lacks some. Of over 45,000 clones listed, about 54% are singletons. Sample: PBMCs, taken at disease progression, from a patient treated with ibrutinib. The origin of the receptors is a human donor with chronic lymphocytic leukemia.

The chain carries TRBV11-1 and TRBJ2-5; D gene ambiguous. Per the germline V gene, CDR1 is SGHAT and CDR2 is FQDESV (reference sequence). The CDR3 contains 16 residues. The V gene lost 5 bases and the J gene lost 2 bases, with 18 bases spanning the gap. CDR3 DNA sequence: TGTGCCAGCAGCCGCCGAGTCGGGTCTGAACAAGAGACCCAGTACTTC. It yields the protein CASSRRVGSEQETQYF.

This rearrangement joins TRBV6-1 to TRBJ2-1, with 10 bases that match TRBD1. CDR1 is MNHNS and CDR2 is SASEGT in the germline V gene. The CDR3 totals 14 residues. Trimming took 9 bases from V and 7 from J; bases not matched to a gene: 9. The CDR3 protein is CASTPGQGWNEQFF. In DNA, the CDR3 is TGTGCCAGTACACCGGGACAGGGGTGGAATGAGCAGTTCTTC.

J is TRBJ1-1 and V is TRBV11-1; no definite D call. The V gene's germline CDR1 is SGHAT and CDR2 FQDESV (reference sequence). Trimming took off 2 bases at V and 4 bases at J, with 11 bases between the two ends. The CDR3 is 14 amino acids. The CDR3 DNA is TGTGCCAGCAGCTTATCCGGGCCTTTCACTGAAGCTTTCTTT. Residues: CASSLSGPFTEAFF.

CDR3 sequence (DNA): TGTGCCAGCAGCTTCGGTTCTGGGTTTCAGCCCCAGCATTTT. Protein: CASSFGSGFQPQHF. This chain joins TRBV5-6 and TRBJ1-5; no firm D call. Germline values: CDR1 SGHDT, CDR2 YYEEEE. There are 14 residues in the CDR3. Trimming pared 2 bases from V and 6 bases from J, leaving 12 bases between.

This clone appeared once. The rearrangement joins TRBV10-3 to TRBJ2-2, with TRBD1 matching 8 bases. Germline lookup yields CDR1 ENHRY and CDR2 SYGVKD. The CDR3 runs 18 residues. Losses at the gene ends were 6 bases for V and 1 base for J; bases not matched to a gene: 13. The CDR3 DNA reads as TGTGCCATCAGCTACCTCCCCCCCGGACAGGGGAACACCGGGGAGCTGTTTTTT. This encodes CAISYLPPGQGNTGELFF.

The chain combines TRBV30 with TRBJ2-1, with 15 bases fitting TRBD2. The CDR3 has 15 residues. The germline gives CDR1 GTSNPN, CDR2 SVGIG (reference sequence). The trim removed 8 bases at V and 4 bases at J, leaving 6 bases unmatched. CDR3 nucleotides: TGTGCCCGCGTCGGGACTAGCGGGGGGTACAATGAGCAGTTCTTC. This codes for CARVGTSGGYNEQFF. Variable domain in full (rest from reference TRBV30 and TRBJ2-1): SQTIHQWPATLVQPVGSPLSLECTVEGTSNPNLYWYRQAAGRGLQLLFYSVGIGQISSEVPQNLSASRPQDRQFILSSKKLLLSDSGFYLCARVGTSGGYNEQFFGPGTRLTVL.

This clone was detected a few times. This rearrangement joins TRBV7-3 to TRBJ2-1; no clear D gene. The germline gives CDR1 SGHTA, CDR2 FQGTGA. The CDR3 loop spans 12 amino acids. The V gene lost 1 base and the J gene lost 5 bases, with 3 bases spanning the gap. The CDR3 sequence is CASSLRDNEQFF. CDR3 bases: TGTGCCAGCAGCTTAAGAGACAATGAGCAGTTCTTC.

This chain joins TRBV7-6 and TRBJ2-2; D is undetermined. Per germline, CDR1 SGHVS and CDR2 FNYEAQ. V lost 2 bases and J 4 bases, leaving 11 bases between the germline ends. The CDR3 spans 15 residues. CDR3 residues: CASSLIERPTGELFF. CDR3 DNA sequence: TGTGCCAGCAGCTTAATAGAGCGACCCACCGGGGAGCTGTTTTTT.

The chain links TRBV9 to TRBJ2-7; either TRBD1 or TRBD2 may fit D (5 bases each). The ends were cut back, 5 bases at V and 2 bases at J, with 8 bases in the middle. Germline CDR1 and CDR2: SGDLS and YYNGEE. CDR3 size: 12 residues. CDR3 region: CASRGDTYEQYF. CDR3 nucleotide sequence: TGTGCCAGCAGGGGGGATACCTACGAGCAGTACTTC.

This clone was observed a handful of times. The chain joins TRBV10-3 to TRBJ1-2; no clear D gene. V lost 4 bases, J lost 1 base, and 1 base lay in between. Germline CDR1 ENHRY, CDR2 SYGVKD. The CDR3 runs to 11 residues. CDR3 sequence reads: CAISGNYGYTF. The CDR3, as DNA: TGTGCCATCAGTGGTAACTATGGCTACACCTTC.

The chain uses TRBV2 and TRBJ2-7; D perhaps matches TRBD2 (6 bases). Germline V CDR1 and CDR2: SNHLY, FYNNEI. The CDR3 is 13 amino acids. The V and J ends lost 5 bases and 3 bases respectively, with 11 bases between them. CDR3 residues: CASSLPTSYEQYF. The CDR3 nucleotides read TGTGCCAGCAGTCTACCGACTAGCTACGAGCAGTACTTC.

The rearrangement links TRBV7-8 to TRBJ2-3; tentatively, D is TRBD2 (6 bases). Germline loops: CDR1 SGHVS, CDR2 FQNEAQ. This CDR3 has 16 residues. Trimming took off 5 bases at V and 1 base at J, with 16 bases between the two ends. CDR3 in DNA: TGTGCCAGCAGCCCCGGAGGGAGCGCCCGCACAGATACGCAGTATTTT. This gives the protein CASSPGGSARTDTQYF.

The chain employs TRBV5-5 and TRBJ1-2; D unresolved. Trimming removed 4 bases from V and 5 bases from J, with 6 bases in between. This CDR3 has 11 residues. CDR1 and CDR2 (germline): SGHKS, YYEKEE (reference sequence). The chain's CDR3 is CASSETYGYTF. CDR3 nucleotide sequence: TGTGCCAGCAGCGAGACTTATGGCTACACCTTC. Based on the CDR3 plus reference TRBV5-5 and TRBJ1-2, the full variable domain is DAGVTQSPTHLIKTRGQQVTLRCSPISGHKSVSWYQQVLGQGPQFIFQYYEKEERGRGNFPDRFSARQFPNYSSELNVNALLLGDSALYLCASSETYGYTFGSGTRLTVV.

This clone has only one observation. The V gene is TRBV9, the J gene TRBJ2-2, with TRBD2 as a possible D gene (5 bases). V was clipped by 0 bases and J by 0 bases, with 6 bases between them. Looked up from germline, CDR1 is SGDLS and CDR2 is YYNGEE. The CDR3 runs 15 residues. The CDR3 coding sequence is TGTGCCAGCAGCGTAGCGGGATCGAACACCGGGGAGCTGTTTTTT. It is translated as CASSVAGSNTGELFF.

In its sample, this clone was seen a few times. V gene TRBV6-5 combines with J gene TRBJ1-1; 9 bases line up with TRBD1. J lost 4 bases, V lost 7 bases, and 4 bases had no gene match. Germline V gene lookup returns CDR1 MNHEY and CDR2 SVGAGI. The CDR3 has 13 amino acids. CDR3 nucleotide sequence: TGTGCCAGCAAGACAGGGGGTAGCACTGAAGCTTTCTTT. Protein product: CASKTGGSTEAFF.

This chain joins TRBV7-8 and TRBJ2-2; 9 bases fit TRBD2. Per germline, CDR1 SGHVS and CDR2 FQNEAQ. This CDR3 contains 17 residues. V shed 0 bases and J 1 base; nucleotides not matched to a gene: 3. The CDR3 nucleotides are TGTGCCAGCAGCTTAGCGTATAGCGGGGGGAACACCGGGGAGCTGTTTTTT. This sequence encodes CASSLAYSGGNTGELFF.

The chain employs TRBV25-1 and TRBJ2-7; perhaps TRBD1 as D (6 bases). V was pared by 1 base and J by 2 bases, with 12 bases between. CDR1 is MGHDK, CDR2 SYGVNS, per germline. The CDR3 totals 15 residues. CDR3 sequence reads: CASSESFDRPYEQYF. CDR3 nucleotides: TGTGCCAGCAGTGAATCATTTGACAGGCCCTACGAGCAGTACTTC.

In this sample, this clone is hyperexpanded. The V and J genes are TRBV5-1 and TRBJ2-6; D unresolved. The CDR3 extends over 12 amino acids. The germline V gene has CDR1 SGHRS and CDR2 YFSETQ. The V and J ends lost 4 bases and 2 bases respectively, with 1 base between them. CDR3: CASSTGANVLTF. The DNA of the CDR3 is TGCGCCAGCAGCACTGGGGCCAACGTCCTGACTTTC.

This clone has a single count. The chain recombines TRBV5-1 with TRBJ2-3; D is ambiguous. The CDR3 contains 15 residues. The V gene lost 0 bases and the J gene lost 1 base, with 9 bases spanning the gap. Germline CDR1 is SGHRS and CDR2 is YFSETQ. CDR3 sequence reads: CASSLGASGTDTQYF. CDR3 DNA: TGCGCCAGCAGCTTGGGGGCGTCTGGCACAGATACGCAGTATTTT.

This clone was detected only a few times. The chain links TRBV11-2 to TRBJ1-6; TRBD1 matches 9 bases. This CDR3 is built from 15 residues. Germline V gives CDR1 SGHAT, CDR2 FQNNGV. The V and J ends lost 4 bases and 7 bases, in that order; junction bases with no gene match: 5. The CDR3 nucleotides are TGTGCCAGCAGCTCAACAGGGGGCAGGAATTCACCCCTCCACTTT. Protein sequence: CASSSTGGRNSPLHF.

The genes are TRBV19 and TRBJ1-5; unclear D gene. This CDR3 comprises 15 residues. Germline assignment: CDR1 LNHDA and CDR2 SQIVND (reference sequence). V lost 2 bases, J lost 0 bases, and 8 bases lay in between. In DNA, the CDR3 is TGTGCCAGTAGTATAACGGAGAATAGCAATCAGCCCCAGCATTTT. It yields the protein CASSITENSNQPQHF.